This entry lists 25 T cell receptor beta chains sequenced from one sample in a study of early T cells in non-severe SARS-CoV-2 infection. TCRdb processed the 5' RACE reads anew with MiXCR; each CDR3 protein has one entry. The sample contains more than 50,000 distinct CDR3 sequences, around 12% of which appear only once. Sequenced material: whole blood, taken at baseline. These receptor sequences come from an adult who was a healthcare worker with PCR-confirmed SARS-CoV-2 infection or an uninfected control (not recorded which).

The rearrangement uses TRBV7-9 and TRBJ2-1; D ambiguous. This CDR3 comprises 13 residues. CDR1 and CDR2 from the germline V gene are SEHNR and FQNEAQ (reference sequence). Trimming took 5 bases from V and 4 from J, leaving 9 bases between them. CDR3 sequence: CASSTAGYNEQFF. Here the CDR3 DNA reads TGTGCCAGCAGCACAGCAGGTTACAATGAGCAGTTCTTC.

The chain links TRBV3-1 to TRBJ2-7; 8 positions agree with TRBD2. CDR3 length: 15 amino acids. V shed 2 bases, J shed 5 bases, and the junction held 8 bases outside the gene matches. Germline loops: CDR1 LGHDT, CDR2 YNNKEL (reference sequence). The CDR3: CASSQSGGRNNEQYF. The CDR3 DNA is TGTGCCAGCAGCCAAAGTGGCGGGAGGAACAACGAGCAGTACTTC.

The J gene is TRBJ1-3, the V gene TRBV20-1; 9 nucleotides match TRBD1. J lost 9 bases, V lost 1 base, and 7 bases had no gene match. The CDR3 is 14 residues long. Germline V gene sequence: CDR1 DFQATT, CDR2 SNEGSKA (reference sequence). The CDR3 here is CSARGTGDRVTIYF. Written as DNA, the CDR3 is TGCAGTGCTAGAGGGACAGGGGATCGAGTCACCATATATTTT.

This clonotype was counted at least ten times. The chain is built from TRBV28 and TRBJ1-2; 7 bases map to TRBD1. This CDR3 is 15 amino acids long. Germline-derived CDR1 and CDR2 are MDHEN and SYDVKM. V was clipped by 5 bases and J by 6 bases; unmatched bases: 12. The CDR3 region is CASSLRDSLVNGYTF. The DNA for the CDR3 is TGTGCCAGCAGTCTCCGGGACAGTCTCGTGAATGGCTACACCTTC.

This clonotype was observed at least ten times. This chain links TRBV2 with TRBJ1-6, with 9 nucleotides matching TRBD1. Germline V gives CDR1 SNHLY, CDR2 FYNNEI. Trimming took 4 bases from V and 8 from J; bases not matched to a gene: 6. The CDR3 covers 15 residues. In nucleotides, the CDR3 is TGTGCCAGCAGTGGAAACAGGGGGCCCGATTCACCCCTCCACTTT. This translates into CASSGNRGPDSPLHF. Full variable domain (remainder filled in from reference TRBV2 and TRBJ1-6): EPEVTQTPSHQVTQMGQEVILRCVPISNHLYFYWYRQILGQKVEFLVSFYNNEISEKSEIFDDQFSVERPDGSNFTLKIRSTKLEDSAMYFCASSGNRGPDSPLHFGNGTRLTVT.

This clonotype came up a few times. The chain couples TRBV4-3 to TRBJ2-3; 8 bases are a match to TRBD2. The ends lost 3 bases at V and 5 bases at J; junction bases unmatched: 10. From germline, CDR1 is LGHNA and CDR2 YSLEER. There are 16 residues in the CDR3. CDR3 in DNA: TGCGCCAGCAGCCAGGCCGGGACTAGATCGATAGATACGCAGTATTTT. It encodes CASSQAGTRSIDTQYF.

This chain links TRBV7-6 with TRBJ2-2; possible D gene TRBD1, 5 bases. Germline loops: CDR1 SGHVS, CDR2 FNYEAQ. V dropped 4 bases and J dropped 4 bases, with 10 bases sitting between them. CDR3 length: 14 amino acids. CDR3 sequence: CASSSRQLTGELFF. CDR3 in DNA: TGTGCCAGCAGCTCGCGACAGCTCACCGGGGAGCTGTTTTTT.

This rearrangement joins TRBV18 to TRBJ2-7; 7 nucleotides match TRBD1. This CDR3 has 14 residues. After removal of 5 bases from V and 8 bases from J, the junction contained 12 bases not matched to a gene. Per germline, CDR1 KGHSH and CDR2 LQKENI. The CDR3: CASSSLPGGSQQYF. DNA of the CDR3: TGTGCCAGCTCATCCCTGCCAGGGGGAAGTCAGCAGTACTTC.

The gene calls are TRBV7-2 and TRBJ2-3; 11 bases line up with TRBD2. With 2 bases clipped from V and 4 bases from J, the junction kept 8 bases outside the gene matches. The CDR3 runs to 17 residues. CDR1 SGHTA and CDR2 FQGNSA come from the germline V gene. The CDR3 region has the DNA TGTGCCAGCAGCTTAATTACTAGCGGGAGTGGGGCAGATACGCAGTATTTT. It translates to CASSLITSGSGADTQYF.

This clonotype turned up a few times. This chain uses TRBV7-8 with TRBJ2-7, with TRBD1 matching 7 bases. The germline V gene has CDR1 SGHVS and CDR2 FQNEAQ. Trimming at V came to 7 bases and at J to 5 bases, leaving 5 bases not matched to a gene. The CDR3 contains 12 residues. The CDR3 DNA reads as TGTGCCAGCAAAGACAGGGAACACGAGCAGTACTTC. Encoded protein: CASKDREHEQYF.

The chain links TRBV14 to TRBJ2-6; no definite D call. The CDR3 contains 14 residues. In germline, CDR1 is SGHDN, CDR2 FVKESK. The V end lost 1 base, the J end lost 0 bases, and 1 base lay between the germline ends. The CDR3: CASSQGSGANVLTF. DNA for the CDR3: TGTGCCAGCAGCCAAGGCTCTGGGGCCAACGTCCTGACTTTC.

V usage is TRBV7-2 and J usage is TRBJ2-7; possibly TRBD1 for D (7 bases). The ends were cut back, 7 bases at V and 5 bases at J, with 21 bases in the middle. Germline CDR1 reads SGHTA; CDR2 reads FQGNSA. The CDR3 is 15 amino acids. For the CDR3, the DNA is TGTGCCAGCACCATAGTCGCGGGACAGACCCACGAGCAGTACTTC. This sequence encodes CASTIVAGQTHEQYF.

This clonotype was observed many times. This chain connects TRBV7-3 to TRBJ2-7; weak D call: TRBD2 (6 bases). V lost 5 bases to trimming and J lost 0 bases, with 14 bases between them. In germline, CDR1 is SGHTA, CDR2 FQGTGA. This CDR3 region has 15 residues. CDR3: CASSSLVGGSYEQYF. In nucleotides, the CDR3 is TGTGCCAGCAGCAGTTTGGTCGGGGGCTCCTACGAGCAGTACTTC.

V gene TRBV28 combines with J gene TRBJ2-1; D unclear. The CDR3 has 15 residues. Trimming left V 5 bases short and J 0 bases short, with 11 bases between. Germline values: CDR1 MDHEN, CDR2 SYDVKM. The CDR3 sequence is CASSGGPGSYNEQFF. CDR3 coding DNA: TGTGCCAGCAGTGGTGGGCCAGGCTCCTACAATGAGCAGTTCTTC.

This clonotype was observed at least ten times. This chain uses TRBV10-3 with TRBJ2-7; 7 nucleotides agree with TRBD1. V lost 5 bases to trimming and J lost 4 bases; unmatched junction nucleotides: 8. This CDR3 comprises 14 residues. CDR1 ENHRY and CDR2 SYGVKD come from the germline V gene. The CDR3 reads CAISLKKGQYEQYF. CDR3 bases: TGTGCCATCAGTTTAAAGAAGGGACAGTACGAGCAGTACTTC.

This clonotype turned up a few times. The chain uses TRBV10-3 and TRBJ2-7; D is ambiguous. This CDR3 region has 12 residues. Trimming shortened V by 3 bases and J by 1 base, and 4 bases separated the two germline ends. Germline loops: CDR1 ENHRY, CDR2 SYGVKD. The CDR3 loop reads CAISDGSYEQYF. The CDR3 DNA follows: TGTGCCATCAGTGATGGTTCCTACGAGCAGTACTTC.

This clonotype has at least ten counts. For the CDR3, the DNA is TGTGCCAGCAGCTTAGATCTCCTTCGGGGCCTTTACAATGAGCAGTTCTTC. This sequence encodes CASSLDLLRGLYNEQFF. The rearrangement joins TRBV11-3 to TRBJ2-1; D is possibly TRBD1 or TRBD2 (5 bases each). The germline CDR1 and CDR2 sequences are SGHNT and YENEEA. CDR3 length equals 17 residues. With 0 bases removed from V and 4 bases from J, the gap between germline ends came to 16 bases.

This clonotype has at least ten counts. The chain carries TRBV6-6 and TRBJ1-6, with D unclear. Germline V gives CDR1 MNHNY, CDR2 SVGAGI (reference sequence). This CDR3 spans 15 amino acids. V was clipped by 7 bases and J by 4 bases, with 14 bases between them. DNA for the CDR3: TGTGCCAGCATGTCGCCTGGGCAGTATAATTCACCCCTCCACTTT. Its protein is CASMSPGQYNSPLHF.

This clonotype was counted only a few times. V gene TRBV6-1 combines with J gene TRBJ1-1; no reliable D call. Per the germline V gene, CDR1 is MNHNS and CDR2 is SASEGT. The CDR3 spans 14 residues. Trimming pared 1 base from V and 1 base from J, leaving 7 bases between. Written as DNA, the CDR3 is TGTGCCAGCAGTGAAGTGACGGCGAACACTGAAGCTTTCTTT. As protein: CASSEVTANTEAFF.

The table lists this clonotype with many counts. CDR3 sequence reads: CASSIGLADTQYF. The CDR3 DNA follows: TGTGCCAGTAGTATCGGGTTAGCAGATACGCAGTATTTT. The chain links TRBV19 to TRBJ2-3, with D uncertain. The V gene lost 3 bases and the J gene lost 4 bases, with 8 bases spanning the gap. CDR1 LNHDA and CDR2 SQIVND come from the germline V gene (reference sequence). The CDR3 totals 13 residues.

The chain employs TRBV5-1 and TRBJ2-3; D gene unclear. From germline, CDR1 is SGHRS and CDR2 YFSETQ. This CDR3 comprises 14 residues. Trimming pared 4 bases from V and 5 bases from J, leaving 14 bases between. DNA for the CDR3: TGCGCCAGCAGCGCCGAAGACTCAGGAGATACGCAGTATTTT. Protein: CASSAEDSGDTQYF.

This chain connects TRBV20-1 to TRBJ1-1, with 7 positions matching TRBD1. J gave up 7 bases and V 6 bases, and 11 bases lay outside the gene matches. The CDR3 runs 13 residues. Germline V lookup: CDR1 DFQATT, CDR2 SNEGSKA (reference sequence). CDR3 nucleotides: TGCAGTGCCCCACAGGGGTCCTACGGTGAAGCTTTCTTT. Amino acids: CSAPQGSYGEAFF.

J is TRBJ2-1 and V is TRBV7-2; 10 bases agree with TRBD2. CDR3 length: 17 residues. Germline CDR1 and CDR2: SGHTA and FQGNSA. The V segment lost 2 bases and the J segment 2 bases; nucleotides outside the gene matches: 6. CDR3 sequence reads: CASSLRLAGVAYNEQFF. For the CDR3, the DNA is TGTGCCAGCAGCTTACGACTAGCGGGTGTTGCCTACAATGAGCAGTTCTTC.

A few counts support this clonotype. The chain couples TRBV10-3 to TRBJ2-1, with TRBD2 matching over 9 bases. Per the germline V gene, CDR1 is ENHRY and CDR2 is SYGVKD. J lost 2 bases, V lost 4 bases, and 6 bases had no gene match. The length of the CDR3 is 16 residues. CDR3 DNA: TGTGCCATCAGTGGGACCCCTAGCGGGACCTACAATGAGCAGTTCTTC. Its protein is CAISGTPSGTYNEQFF.

This clonotype was counted only a few times. The V and J genes are TRBV12-3 or TRBV12-4 and TRBJ1-1; 7 positions agree with TRBD1. The ends lost 4 bases at V and 7 bases at J; junction bases unmatched: 6. This CDR3 has 13 residues. The DNA for the CDR3 is TGTGCCAGCAGTTCGGGGACAGCCGTTGAAGCTTTCTTT. Translating gives CASSSGTAVEAFF.